These 23 T cell receptor beta chains originate from one sample sequenced in a study of blood T cells in healthy people across ages. A second roughly 6 to 11 cycle PCR used barcoded and J-beta primers. Each CDR3 protein gets one entry after TCRdb re-called the 5' RACE reads with MiXCR. The sample yields approximately 670,000 distinct CDR3 sequences, less than 45% seen once. Sequencing was done on a sample of blood. Receptors were obtained from an elderly man in good health.

This clonotype was seen a few times. This chain uses TRBV9 with TRBJ2-7; TRBD1 matches 7 bases. The J call may be in error: the DNA end matches TRBJ2-5 better. The germline CDR1 and CDR2 sequences are SGDLS and YYNGEE. CDR3 length: 16 residues. The CDR3 sequence is CASSSRGSVRGETQYF. CDR3 sequence (DNA): TGTGCCAGCAGCTCGAGAGGTTCGGTCAGGGGGGAGACCCAGTACTTC.

Turning to this clonotype: A read error may account for a junction end that differs from germline. The rearrangement uses TRBV20-1 and TRBJ2-7; 9 positions agree with TRBD2. Germline-derived CDR1 and CDR2 are DFQATT and SNEGSKA (reference sequence). This CDR3 comprises 16 residues. The CDR3 reads CSATAPSSGDSYGQYF. The DNA for the CDR3 is TGCAGTGCTACCGCTCCTTCTAGCGGGGATAGCTACGGGCAGTACTTC.

The V call is TRBV3-1, the J call TRBJ2-7, with D uncertain. CDR1 and CDR2 from the germline V gene are LGHDT and YNNKEL (reference sequence). Trimming shortened V by 4 bases and J by 5 bases, and 15 bases separated the two germline ends. CDR3 length: 14 residues. The CDR3 region is CASSRATPTHEQYF. CDR3 DNA: TGTGCCAGCAGCCGGGCGACACCTACCCACGAGCAGTACTTC.

This chain connects TRBV14 to TRBJ2-1; no firm D call. This CDR3 has 14 amino acids. Germline CDR1 and CDR2: SGHDN and FVKESK. Trimming took 4 bases from V and 1 from J, leaving 8 bases between them. The CDR3 bases are TGTGCCAGCAGCCGGGCCGAATCCTACAATGAGCAGTTCTTC. It codes for CASSRAESYNEQFF. Together with reference TRBV14 and TRBJ2-1, the CDR3 gives the full variable domain: EAGVTQFPSHSVIEKGQTVTLRCDPISGHDNLYWYRRVMGKEIKFLLHFVKESKQDESGMPNNRFLAERTGGTYSTLKVQPAELEDSGVYFCASSRAESYNEQFFGPGTRLTVL.

The sample holds many counts of this clonotype. The gene calls are TRBV3-1 and TRBJ2-7; D could derive from TRBD1 or TRBD2 (5 bases each). The V end lost 3 bases, the J end lost 10 bases, and 10 bases lay between the germline ends. The CDR3 spans 11 residues. Looked up from germline, CDR1 is LGHDT and CDR2 is YNNKEL (reference sequence). CDR3 nucleotide sequence: TGTGCCAGCAGCCAGGGGGAGATACAGTACTTC. Amino acid sequence: CASSQGEIQYF.

This clonotype was counted a few times. V is TRBV6-2 or TRBV6-3 and J is TRBJ2-1; 10 nucleotides agree with TRBD2. The CDR3 contains 17 residues. Germline trimming cut 7 bases from V and 0 bases from J; bases unmatched to any gene: 9. The germline gives CDR1 MNHEY, CDR2 SVGEGT. CDR3: CASTSRTSGSSYNEQFF. The CDR3 region has the DNA TGTGCCAGCACCTCCAGGACTAGCGGTTCCTCCTACAATGAGCAGTTCTTC.

The rearrangement links TRBV10-1 to TRBJ1-2; D remains unclear. Looked up from germline, CDR1 is WNHNN and CDR2 is SYGVQD (reference sequence). V shed 9 bases and J shed 4 bases, with 6 bases lying between them. This CDR3 is built from 10 residues. CDR3: CARDVYGYTF. CDR3 in DNA: TGCGCCAGGGATGTCTATGGCTACACCTTC.

This clonotype was picked up a small number of times. The CDR3 bases are TGCGCCAGCAGCCGAGGGGTAGACAATGAGCAGTTCTTC. It translates to CASSRGVDNEQFF. The V and J genes are TRBV4-3 and TRBJ2-1, with D possibly called TRBD1 or TRBD2 (5 bases each). Germline CDR1 reads LGHNA; CDR2 reads YSLEER. Between the trimmed V and J ends, which lost 4 bases and 5 bases, there was a span of 9 bases. The CDR3 has 13 amino acids.

The CDR3 sequence is CASSLSDYGYTF. Here the CDR3 DNA reads TGTGCCAGCAGTTTATCGGATTATGGCTACACCTTC. The V gene is TRBV28, the J gene TRBJ1-2, with D unresolved. This CDR3 spans 12 amino acids. Between the trimmed V and J ends, which lost 1 base and 5 bases, there was a span of 5 bases. Germline V gives CDR1 MDHEN, CDR2 SYDVKM.

This clonotype was counted between two and nine times. The J gene is TRBJ2-5, the V gene TRBV12-3 or TRBV12-4, with D possibly being TRBD1 or TRBD2 (6 bases each). The J call is doubtful: the DNA matches TRBJ2-7 better. The CDR3 sequence is 16 residues long. The CDR3: CASSTQGGPGFGEQYF. The CDR3 nucleotides read TGTGCCAGCAGTACTCAAGGGGGGCCTGGCTTCGGCGAGCAGTACTTC.

This clonotype was seen a handful of times. This chain uses TRBV20-1 with TRBJ2-1; TRBD2 aligns across 7 bases. There are 16 residues in the CDR3. V lost 5 bases to trimming and J lost 0 bases; unmatched junction nucleotides: 10. Germline loops: CDR1 DFQATT, CDR2 SNEGSKA (reference sequence). The chain's CDR3 is CSAARLALGSYNEQFF. CDR3 nucleotides: TGCAGTGCTGCAAGACTAGCCCTAGGCTCCTACAATGAGCAGTTCTTC.

The gene calls are TRBV7-6 and TRBJ2-1; D may match TRBD1 or TRBD2 (5 bases each). Germline loops: CDR1 SGHVS, CDR2 FNYEAQ. The CDR3 runs 13 residues. Trimming cost V 8 bases and J 4 bases, with 12 bases left between them. The CDR3, as DNA: TGTGCCAGCGGGATCGGGGCTTACAATGAGCAGTTCTTC. It specifies CASGIGAYNEQFF.

This chain's CDR3 is CASSIRDRGRYEQFF. The CDR3 nucleotides are TGTGCCAGTAGTATCCGGGACAGGGGGCGTTATGAGCAGTTCTTC. The chain joins TRBV12-3 or TRBV12-4 to TRBJ2-1; 12 positions agree with TRBD1. The CDR3 extends over 15 amino acids. Trimming cost V 9 bases and J 8 bases; bases outside gene matches: 11.

This clonotype was picked up many times. This sequence joins TRBV12-3 or TRBV12-4 and TRBJ2-3, with 7 bases matching TRBD1. The CDR3 length is 13 residues. The J segment lost 5 bases and the V segment lost 5 bases, leaving 4 bases of the junction unmatched. This CDR3 is CASSRQGLDTQYF. CDR3 coding DNA: TGTGCCAGCAGTCGACAGGGATTAGATACGCAGTATTTT.

This clonotype was counted between two and nine times. V gene TRBV20-1 combines with J gene TRBJ1-2; D gene unclear. The CDR3 is 14 amino acids. Trimming left V 3 bases short and J 2 bases short, with 13 bases between. Germline-derived CDR1 and CDR2 are DFQATT and SNEGSKA (reference sequence). For the CDR3, the DNA is TGCAGTGCTAGTGCCCAGGCAGTAAACTATGGCTACACCTTC. Encoded protein: CSASAQAVNYGYTF.

CDR3 bases: TGCAGTGCTAGGGGACAGTCAGACACAGATACGCAGTATTTT. This sequence encodes CSARGQSDTDTQYF. The chain uses TRBV20-1 and TRBJ2-3; 7 bases are a match to TRBD1. The CDR3 sequence is 14 residues long. Trimming removed 3 bases from V and 2 bases from J; junction bases left unmatched: 5. Germline V gene sequence: CDR1 DFQATT, CDR2 SNEGSKA (reference sequence).

There are many counts of this clonotype. The junction departs from the called germline gene at one end, perhaps through a read error. This chain joins TRBV5-1 and TRBJ2-1; TRBD1 aligns across 9 bases. Germline V gives CDR1 SGHRS, CDR2 YFSETQ. The CDR3 runs 15 residues. In DNA form, the CDR3 reads TGTGCCAGCAGCCCGGGACAGGGTACCTACAATGAGCAGTTCTTC. It codes for CASSPGQGTYNEQFF. The variable domain in full, with the rest retrieved from reference TRBV5-1 and TRBJ2-1, is KAGVTQTPRYLIKTRGQQVTLSCSPISGHRSVSWYQQTPGQGLQFLFEYFSETQRNKGNFPGRFSGRQFSNSRSEMNVSTLELGDSALYLCASSPGQGTYNEQFFGPGTRLTVL.

This clonotype was counted between two and nine times. The chain links TRBV20-1 to TRBJ2-3; 10 nucleotides line up with TRBD1. Germline V lookup: CDR1 DFQATT, CDR2 SNEGSKA (reference sequence). This CDR3 contains 17 residues. V trimming: 6 bases; J trimming: 6 bases; junction bases outside the gene matches: 18. CDR3 coding DNA: TGCAGTGCGGTCGACAGGGGGCTTGCTAGGGGGTTGGATACGCAGTATTTT. It yields the protein CSAVDRGLARGLDTQYF.

This clonotype was picked up a small number of times. This chain links TRBV5-1 with TRBJ2-7; 7 positions agree with TRBD1. The J call could be wrong; TRBJ2-5 is a better fit for the DNA end. The CDR3 sequence is 13 residues long. Germline CDR1 reads SGHRS; CDR2 reads YFSETQ. CDR3: CASRMTGFETQYF. As DNA, the CDR3 is TGCGCCAGCAGGATGACAGGGTTTGAGACCCAGTACTTC.

V gene TRBV4-2 combines with J gene TRBJ2-5; 9 positions agree with TRBD1. J was trimmed by 4 bases and V by 0 bases; bases with no gene match: 0. CDR3 length: 14 amino acids. Per germline, CDR1 LGHNA and CDR2 YNFKEQ. The CDR3 loop is CASSQEGQGETQYF. CDR3 bases: TGTGCCAGCAGCCAAGAGGGACAGGGAGAGACCCAGTACTTC.

With respect to this clonotype: Just one base apart from a much larger clone, this may be a read error. The chain employs TRBV25-1 and TRBJ2-6, with 10 bases lining up with TRBD1. Germline V gene sequence: CDR1 MGHDK, CDR2 SYGVNS. Losses at the gene ends were 4 bases for V and 4 bases for J; bases not matched to a gene: 7. This CDR3 spans 17 amino acids. CDR3 sequence: CASSGRQGAKGANVLTF. The CDR3 DNA is TGTGCCAGCAGTGGGAGACAGGGGGCTAAGGGGGCCAACGTCCTGACTTTC.

With regard to this clonotype: This may be a read error, as it is one base from a much larger clone. The gene calls are TRBV6-6 and TRBJ2-1, with 7 bases matching TRBD2. Trimming at V came to 2 bases and at J to 13 bases, leaving 11 bases not matched to a gene. This CDR3 has 14 residues. CDR1 and CDR2 (germline): MNHNY, SVGAGI (reference sequence). The DNA for the CDR3 is TGTGCCAGCAGTTACGAGCGGGATGGGGAGACCCAGTTCTTC. It is translated as CASSYERDGETQFF.

This clonotype was seen more than once but under ten times. V is TRBV30 and J is TRBJ1-2, with 7 positions matching TRBD1. Per germline, CDR1 GTSNPN and CDR2 SVGIG (reference sequence). This CDR3 is 13 amino acids long. The V and J ends lost 1 base and 4 bases, in that order; junction bases with no gene match: 3. DNA for the CDR3: TGTGCCTGGAGTGGAAGGGGGCTCTATGGCTACACCTTC. This gives the protein CAWSGRGLYGYTF.